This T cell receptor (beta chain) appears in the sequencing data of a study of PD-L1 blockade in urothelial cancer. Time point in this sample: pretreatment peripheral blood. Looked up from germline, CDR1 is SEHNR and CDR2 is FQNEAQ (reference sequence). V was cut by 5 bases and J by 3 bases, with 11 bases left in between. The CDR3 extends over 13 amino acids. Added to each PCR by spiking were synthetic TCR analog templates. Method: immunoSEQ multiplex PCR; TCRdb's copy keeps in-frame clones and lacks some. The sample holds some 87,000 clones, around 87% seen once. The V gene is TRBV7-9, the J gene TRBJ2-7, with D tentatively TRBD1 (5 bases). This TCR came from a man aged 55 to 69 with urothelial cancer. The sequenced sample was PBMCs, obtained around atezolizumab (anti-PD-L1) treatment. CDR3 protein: CASSPRGDYEQYF. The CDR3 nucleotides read TGTGCCAGCAGCCCAAGGGGTGACTACGAGCAGTACTTC.